This T cell receptor beta chain is drawn from a study of T cell responses to AZD1222 COVID-19 vaccine. The CDR3 is 16 amino acids. Looked up from germline, CDR1 is SGDLS and CDR2 is YYNGEE. V was pared by 3 bases and J by 7 bases, with 6 bases of the junction left unmatched. Assay: immunoSEQ multiplex PCR; the TCRdb copy retains only in-frame clones and omits some. The sample yields about 45,000 clones, around 81% seen once. The study, taken as a whole, reports: Compared with day 0, the breadth and depth of the Spike-specific TCR repertoire rose significantly after two doses of AZD1222.

Turning to this clone: What it binds is unknown.

The sample consisted of peripheral blood, taken on day 0 of AZD1222 vaccination. The chain uses TRBV9 and TRBJ2-3; TRBD2 matches at 15 bases. The source is an adult in good health. In nucleotides, the CDR3 is TGTGCCAGCAGCGCTGGGACTAGCGGGGGGACCTATACGCAGTATTTT. Translation: CASSAGTSGGTYTQYF.